In this sample, the clone carrying this T cell receptor beta chain turned up a few times. TCRdb re-analysed the 5' RACE reads in MiXCR, keeping a single row per CDR3 protein. The repertoire has some 320,000 distinct CDR3 sequences, 10% to 15% of them found once; the top ten carry approximately 7.5%. This record comes from a study of identical twins. V was shortened by 5 bases and J by 6 bases, with 8 bases between the two germline ends. Germline V gives CDR1 SGHDT, CDR2 YYEEEE. The CDR3 spans 12 residues. These records were also assigned to another study, of yellow fever vaccine responses in identical twins.

J is TRBJ2-2 and V is TRBV5-6; D remains unclear. Material: CD8+ T cells sorted from blood. The clonotype comes from a woman aged 18 to 35 in good health. Here the CDR3 reads CASRSLPGELFF. The CDR3 DNA is TGTGCCAGCAGGAGCCTCCCCGGGGAGCTGTTTTTT.